Below, 4 T cell receptor beta chains from the same sample are listed, as sequenced in a study of early stage breast cancer tumors. TCRdb's table, derived via immunoSEQ multiplex PCR, lists solely in-frame clones and lacks some. This sample has over 7,500 clones, with 64% found just once. What was sequenced was breast tumor tissue. The receptor source for this set is a person aged 60 to 70 with breast cancer.

This chain uses TRBV28 with TRBJ2-7, with a tentative D call TRBD2 (5 bases). V lost 6 bases and J 3 bases, leaving 15 bases between the germline ends. CDR1 MDHEN and CDR2 SYDVKM come from the germline V gene. This CDR3 contains 14 residues. The CDR3 sequence is CASRWAGMDYEQYF. The DNA for the CDR3 is TGTGCCAGCAGATGGGCCGGGATGGACTACGAGCAGTACTTC.

The chain links TRBV4-2 to TRBJ2-7; 11 bases match TRBD2. The CDR3 is 16 amino acids. V was clipped by 3 bases and J by 4 bases; unmatched bases: 8. Germline lookup yields CDR1 LGHNA and CDR2 YNFKEQ. CDR3 loop: CASSQELAGGLYEQYF. In DNA form, the CDR3 reads TGTGCCAGCAGCCAGGAGCTAGCGGGAGGACTTTACGAGCAGTACTTC.

CDR3 in amino acids: CASSQAYSGRGEQFF. The CDR3 DNA reads TGTGCCAGCAGCCAAGCGTACAGCGGGAGGGGTGAGCAGTTCTTC. The gene calls are TRBV4-2 and TRBJ2-1; 10 bases line up with TRBD2. With V trimmed by 1 base and J by 9 bases, 6 bases remained unmatched. CDR3 length: 15 amino acids. Per germline, CDR1 LGHNA and CDR2 YNFKEQ.

Here the CDR3 reads CASSPGTATTNEKLFF. As DNA, the CDR3 is TGCGCCAGCAGCCCCGGGACAGCCACAACTAATGAAAAACTGTTTTTT. This rearrangement joins TRBV5-1 to TRBJ1-4; 7 bases agree with TRBD1. Per germline, CDR1 SGHRS and CDR2 YFSETQ. The CDR3 spans 16 residues. The V segment lost 4 bases and the J segment 0 bases; nucleotides outside the gene matches: 6.